One T cell receptor (beta chain) is described in this entry. The antigen is not known. CDR1 and CDR2 from the germline V gene are SGHTA and FQGNSA. The ends lost 5 bases at V and 4 bases at J; junction bases unmatched: 8. This CDR3 contains 14 residues. The assay was immunoSEQ multiplex PCR, and TCRdb's table has in-frame clones only and misses some. The sample records thousands of clones, 45% to 65% being singletons. The data were taken from a study of PD-1 blockade in classical Hodgkin lymphoma. Study-level findings and limits: Exclusion covered patients beginning nivolumab under 1 year post-ASCT. The study found that TCR diversity rose significantly by C4D1 in CD4+ but not CD8+ cells. The baseline diversity of complete responders showed similarity to that of newly diagnosed patients.

Each patient's relapse followed autologous stem cell transplantation, and brentuximab vedotin exposure varied. CD8+ T cells were isolated from thawed PBMCs by magnetic negative selection. The study recorded best responses of complete response, partial response or progressive disease. This clonotype was obtained from a human donor with classical Hodgkin lymphoma. This sequence joins TRBV7-2 and TRBJ2-7; 7 nucleotides agree with TRBD2. Sequencing was performed on CD8+ T cells from blood, taken at baseline. As DNA, the CDR3 is TGTGCCAGCAGCCCCTTCCCAGCGGGGTACGAGCAGTACTTC. It is translated as CASSPFPAGYEQYF.